The 5 T cell receptor beta chains given below trace back to one sample, sequenced in a study of shared clonotypes between healthy human individuals. TCRdb keeps only in-frame clones here, not all; method: immunoSEQ multiplex PCR. The sample consists of about 2 million clones, approximately 94% of them appearing once. CD45RO-negative, CCR7-positively selected cells formed the naive CD8 fraction, excluding terminally differentiated effector memory CD45RA+ cells. Sample: naive CD8+ T cells sorted from blood. The source of these receptors is a man between 18 and 29 years old in good health.

The chain has TRBV5-1 and TRBJ2-7; D is unresolved. The CDR3 loop spans 15 amino acids. CDR1 is SGHRS and CDR2 is YFSETQ in the germline V gene. V was clipped by 4 bases and J by 5 bases, with 19 bases between them. Here the CDR3 reads CASSALGPITDEQYF. The CDR3 DNA reads TGCGCCAGCAGCGCGCTTGGGCCCATAACAGACGAGCAGTACTTC. Supplemented by reference TRBV5-1 and TRBJ2-7, the full variable domain reads KAGVTQTPRYLIKTRGQQVTLSCSPISGHRSVSWYQQTPGQGLQFLFEYFSETQRNKGNFPGRFSGRQFSNSRSEMNVSTLELGDSALYLCASSALGPITDEQYFGPGTRLTVT.

The chain uses TRBV5-1 and TRBJ1-1; TRBD1 aligns across 7 bases. After removal of 0 bases from V and 7 bases from J, the junction contained 6 bases not matched to a gene. CDR1 is SGHRS and CDR2 is YFSETQ in the germline V gene. The CDR3 contains 14 residues. DNA for the CDR3: TGCGCCAGCAGCTTGGAAGGGGGCGGGAGTGAAGCTTTCTTT. Its protein is CASSLEGGGSEAFF.

This clone was recorded once. This chain links TRBV6-1 with TRBJ2-7, with 7 bases identical to TRBD1. Trimming at V came to 3 bases and at J to 2 bases, leaving 7 bases not matched to a gene. CDR3 size: 15 residues. Germline lookup yields CDR1 MNHNS and CDR2 SASEGT. The CDR3 region is CASSDPGQFPYEQYF. CDR3 sequence (DNA): TGTGCCAGCAGTGACCCGGGACAGTTCCCCTACGAGCAGTACTTC.

This chain links TRBV30 with TRBJ1-3; D is undetermined. The CDR3 runs to 14 residues. Germline V gene sequence: CDR1 GTSNPN, CDR2 SVGIG (reference sequence). The V end lost 2 bases, the J end lost 2 bases, and 10 bases lay between the germline ends. The CDR3 DNA reads as TGTGCCTGGAGTTTTTTACAGCCTGGAAACACCATATATTTT. As protein: CAWSFLQPGNTIYF.

This chain joins TRBV6-6 and TRBJ1-1, with 7 bases that match TRBD1. The CDR3 length is 14 residues. The J segment lost 1 base and the V segment lost 5 bases, leaving 4 bases of the junction unmatched. Germline-derived CDR1 and CDR2 are MNHNY and SVGAGI (reference sequence). The CDR3 DNA reads as TGTGCCAGCAGTAAAGGGGGCGAGAACACTGAAGCTTTCTTT. It translates to CASSKGGENTEAFF.